A selection of T cell receptor beta chains follows, all from one sample in a study of T cells in Graves' hyperthyroidism and ophthalmopathy. TCRdb itself ran the multiplex PCR reads through MiXCR, one entry per CDR3 protein. Seen here are about half a million distinct CDR3 sequences, under 25% observed once, and the top ten hold about 53%. The sample comprised blood. The source is a woman in her seventies with Graves' ophthalmopathy. CDR3s include the opening cysteine and the closing phenylalanine or tryptophan. The order of the fields is V gene, clone size, J gene, D gene, CDR3 protein, CDR3 DNA. The D gene is left open where the match is weak. Expanded clones are given a class, and other clones once, few, many or no size at all.

V: TRBV28
size: .
J: TRBJ1-2
D: TRBD1
CDR3: CASRIGQGVYGYTF
DNA: TGTGCCAGCAGAATCGGACAGGGAGTATACGGCTACACCTTC

V: TRBV6-1
size: .
J: TRBJ2-3
D: TRBD2
CDR3: CASSRGLAGQSFSTDTQYF
DNA: TGTGCCAGCAGCCGAGGACTAGCGGGACAAAGCTTTAGCACAGATACGCAGTATTTT

V: TRBV27
size: .
J: TRBJ1-1
D: .
CDR3: CASSSREVGNTEAFF
DNA: TGTGCCAGCAGTTCGCGGGAGGTCGGAAACACTGAAGCTTTCTTT

V: TRBV6-2/TRBV6-3
size: .
J: TRBJ2-5
D: .
CDR3: CASSYNPRETQYF
DNA: TGTGCCAGCAGCTATAATCCACGGGAGACCCAGTACTTC

V: TRBV30
size: .
J: TRBJ2-7
D: TRBD1
CDR3: CAWSTGQSYEQYF
DNA: TGTGCCTGGAGTACGGGACAGTCCTACGAGCAGTACTTC

V: TRBV6-2/TRBV6-3
size: .
J: TRBJ2-1
D: .
CDR3: CASSVVQEQFF
DNA: TGTGCCAGCAGTGTCGTACAGGAGCAGTTCTTC

V: TRBV30
size: few
J: TRBJ1-1
D: .
CDR3: CAWRTSLNTEAFF
DNA: TGTGCCTGGAGGACCAGTTTGAACACTGAAGCTTTCTTT

V: TRBV6-1
size: few
J: TRBJ1-5
D: .
CDR3: CASSELAHQPQHF
DNA: TGTGCCAGCAGTGAACTGGCCCATCAGCCCCAGCATTTT

V: TRBV15
size: few
J: TRBJ2-3
D: .
CDR3: CATSTLVDTQYF
DNA: TGTGCCACCAGCACCCTAGTTGATACGCAGTATTTT

V: TRBV6-1
size: many
J: TRBJ1-4
D: .
CDR3: CASSYEKGKLFF
DNA: TGTGCCAGCAGTTACGAGAAGGGGAAACTGTTTTTT

V: TRBV2
size: .
J: TRBJ2-2
D: .
CDR3: CASVAQMGTGELFF
DNA: TGTGCCAGCGTAGCACAAATGGGGACCGGGGAGCTGTTTTTT

V: TRBV28
size: few
J: TRBJ1-4
D: .
CDR3: CASSLAVWEKLFF
DNA: TGTGCCAGCAGTTTGGCAGTTTGGGAAAAACTGTTTTTT

V: TRBV7-3
size: few
J: TRBJ2-2
D: .
CDR3: CASSQGTYPNTGELFF
DNA: TGTGCCAGCAGTCAGGGTACCTATCCGAACACCGGGGAGCTGTTTTTT

V: TRBV7-9
size: many
J: TRBJ2-1
D: .
CDR3: CASSLQGVNEQFF
DNA: TGTGCCAGCAGCTTACAAGGGGTCAATGAGCAGTTCTTC

V: TRBV10-3
size: few
J: TRBJ2-3
D: TRBD1
CDR3: CASRGTGDTQYF
DNA: TGTGCCAGCAGGGGGACGGGAGATACGCAGTATTTT

V: TRBV30
size: few
J: TRBJ2-7
D: .
CDR3: CAWSVDGIRQSYEQYF
DNA: TGTGCCTGGAGTGTAGACGGGATAAGACAATCCTACGAGCAGTACTTC

V: TRBV6-1
size: many
J: TRBJ1-1
D: .
CDR3: CASRGGVNTEAFF
DNA: TGTGCCAGCAGGGGGGGGGTGAACACTGAAGCTTTCTTT

V: TRBV27
size: few
J: TRBJ2-5
D: .
CDR3: CASSGMYQETQYF
DNA: TGTGCCAGCAGTGGGATGTACCAAGAGACCCAGTACTTC

V: TRBV18
size: .
J: TRBJ2-7
D: .
CDR3: CASSPTIRTEDPGPLSYEQYF
DNA: TGTGCCAGCTCACCAACGATCCGGACAGAGGACCCCGGGCCGCTCTCCTACGAGCAGTACTTC

V: TRBV5-1
size: .
J: TRBJ2-3
D: TRBD1
CDR3: CASSLGQGTTDTQYF
DNA: TGCGCCAGCAGCTTGGGACAGGGGACCACAGATACGCAGTATTTT

V: TRBV19
size: few
J: TRBJ2-6
D: .
CDR3: CASSRRGPGANVLTF
DNA: TGTGCCAGTAGTCGCCGGGGTCCTGGGGCCAACGTCCTGACTTTC

V: TRBV9
size: .
J: TRBJ1-2
D: .
CDR3: CASSVAVGGSGYGYTF
DNA: TGTGCCAGCAGCGTAGCCGTCGGGGGGTCAGGCTATGGCTACACCTTC

V: TRBV7-6
size: few
J: TRBJ2-7
D: TRBD1
CDR3: CASSREPGTGSEQYF
DNA: TGTGCCAGCAGCCGCGAACCCGGGACAGGGAGCGAGCAGTACTTC

V: TRBV4-3
size: .
J: TRBJ2-3
D: TRBD2
CDR3: CASSPGTSEGDTQYF
DNA: TGCGCCAGCAGCCCCGGGACTAGCGAGGGAGATACGCAGTATTTT

V: TRBV4-1
size: few
J: TRBJ2-3
D: .
CDR3: CASSQAIGQHTQYF
DNA: TGCGCCAGCAGCCAAGCTATCGGACAGCATACGCAGTATTTT

V: TRBV29-1
size: .
J: TRBJ2-7
D: TRBD2
CDR3: CSVVLGGFYEQYF
DNA: TGCAGCGTTGTACTGGGAGGGTTCTACGAGCAGTACTTC

V: TRBV29-1
size: .
J: TRBJ1-1
D: TRBD1
CDR3: CSVSGQGASTGAFF
DNA: TGCAGCGTATCGGGACAGGGAGCAAGCACTGGAGCTTTCTTT

V: TRBV15
size: .
J: TRBJ2-7
D: TRBD2
CDR3: CATSRDSPSGTYEQYF
DNA: TGTGCCACCAGCAGAGATTCCCCTAGCGGAACCTACGAGCAGTACTTC

V: TRBV30
size: once
J: TRBJ2-5
D: .
CDR3: CAWSVQGQGDPQYF
DNA: TGTGCCTGGAGTGTACAAGGACAAGGGGACCCCCAGTACTTC

V: TRBV3-1
size: many
J: TRBJ1-1
D: .
CDR3: CASSQVVGSRFGAFF
DNA: TGTGCCAGCAGCCAAGTCGTTGGCAGCCGGTTCGGAGCTTTCTTT

V: TRBV7-9
size: few
J: TRBJ2-1
D: TRBD2
CDR3: CASSFPPTSGSSYNEQFF
DNA: TGTGCCAGCAGCTTCCCGCCTACTAGCGGGAGCTCCTACAATGAGCAGTTCTTC

V: TRBV7-9
size: many
J: TRBJ2-7
D: .
CDR3: CASSGGPRVYYEQYF
DNA: TGTGCCAGCAGCGGAGGTCCGCGGGTCTACTACGAGCAGTACTTC

V: TRBV7-9
size: .
J: TRBJ1-2
D: .
CDR3: CASSLSFDEHYGYTF
DNA: TGTGCCAGCAGCTTATCGTTCGACGAGCACTATGGCTACACCTTC

V: TRBV24-1
size: .
J: TRBJ2-1
D: .
CDR3: CATSDLPWVSQFF
DNA: TGTGCCACCAGTGATTTGCCTTGGGTTTCTCAGTTCTTC

V: TRBV10-3
size: .
J: TRBJ2-1
D: .
CDR3: CAISDHVRGHNEQFF
DNA: TGTGCCATCAGTGACCACGTTCGGGGTCACAATGAGCAGTTCTTC

V: TRBV2
size: .
J: TRBJ2-1
D: .
CDR3: CASSPNGGRNEQFF
DNA: TGTGCCAGCAGCCCAAATGGAGGAAGGAATGAGCAGTTCTTC

V: TRBV20-1
size: .
J: TRBJ2-4
D: TRBD2
CDR3: CSARDPWTSGSQNIQYF
DNA: TGCAGTGCTAGAGATCCATGGACTAGCGGGAGCCAAAACATTCAGTACTTC

V: TRBV27
size: few
J: TRBJ2-3
D: TRBD2
CDR3: CASSPAIAGSTDTQYF
DNA: TGTGCCAGCAGTCCAGCGATAGCGGGGAGCACAGATACGCAGTATTTT

V: TRBV10-1
size: .
J: TRBJ1-5
D: .
CDR3: CATQLEGGNQPQHF
DNA: TGCGCCACCCAATTAGAAGGGGGCAATCAGCCCCAGCATTTT

V: TRBV7-2
size: .
J: TRBJ2-1
D: .
CDR3: CASSAPLAYNEQFF
DNA: TGTGCCAGCAGCGCCCCGTTGGCGTACAATGAGCAGTTCTTC

V: TRBV5-1
size: .
J: TRBJ1-5
D: .
CDR3: CASSNDPNQPQHF
DNA: TGCGCCAGCAGCAATGACCCAAATCAGCCCCAGCATTTT

V: TRBV5-1
size: .
J: TRBJ1-2
D: TRBD1
CDR3: CASSVWTGEGYTF
DNA: TGCGCCAGCAGCGTGTGGACAGGGGAAGGCTACACCTTC

V: TRBV19
size: .
J: TRBJ1-1
D: TRBD1
CDR3: CASKNRGLTEAFF
DNA: TGTGCCAGTAAAAACAGGGGGCTTACTGAAGCTTTCTTT

V: TRBV9
size: .
J: TRBJ2-3
D: TRBD2
CDR3: CASSVGLAAPDTQYF
DNA: TGTGCCAGCAGCGTGGGACTAGCGGCCCCAGATACGCAGTATTTT

V: TRBV12-3/TRBV12-4
size: many
J: TRBJ2-1
D: .
CDR3: CASSHIVDPLSEQFF
DNA: TGTGCCAGCAGTCATATCGTGGATCCGCTTTCTGAGCAGTTCTTC

V: TRBV20-1
size: many
J: TRBJ1-5
D: .
CDR3: CSALTDSNQPQHF
DNA: TGCAGTGCTTTGACGGATAGCAATCAGCCCCAGCATTTT

V: TRBV30
size: .
J: TRBJ2-1
D: TRBD2
CDR3: CARSLRGLAGTHYNEQFF
DNA: TGTGCCCGGAGCCTGAGGGGACTAGCGGGGACACACTACAATGAGCAGTTCTTC

V: TRBV2
size: .
J: TRBJ2-5
D: .
CDR3: CASSEVIGRETQYF
DNA: TGTGCCAGCAGTGAAGTGATAGGGAGGGAGACCCAGTACTTC

V: TRBV6-1
size: few
J: TRBJ1-5
D: .
CDR3: CASSPSNSNQPQHF
DNA: TGTGCCAGCAGTCCGTCCAATAGCAATCAGCCCCAGCATTTT

V: TRBV10-3
size: .
J: TRBJ2-2
D: .
CDR3: CAISDARGLVTGELFF
DNA: TGTGCCATCAGTGACGCCCGGGGGTTGGTCACCGGGGAGCTGTTTTTT

V: TRBV12-3/TRBV12-4
size: .
J: TRBJ1-1
D: .
CDR3: CATGVMGNTEAFF
DNA: TGTGCCACCGGGGTCATGGGGAACACTGAAGCTTTCTTT

V: TRBV20-1
size: .
J: TRBJ2-5
D: .
CDR3: CSAIPGEETQYF
DNA: TGCAGTGCTATCCCGGGAGAAGAGACCCAGTACTTC

V: TRBV18
size: .
J: TRBJ2-2
D: .
CDR3: CASSPRLNTGELFF
DNA: TGTGCCAGCTCACCACGGCTAAACACCGGGGAGCTGTTTTTT

V: TRBV7-9
size: many
J: TRBJ2-7
D: TRBD2
CDR3: CASRSPGLAGVEQYF
DNA: TGTGCCAGCAGGTCCCCGGGACTAGCGGGCGTAGAGCAGTACTTC

V: TRBV3-1
size: .
J: TRBJ2-5
D: .
CDR3: CATEGMQETQYF
DNA: TGTGCCACCGAGGGCATGCAAGAGACCCAGTACTTC

V: TRBV12-3/TRBV12-4
size: few
J: TRBJ2-7
D: .
CDR3: CASSFSRIGEQYF
DNA: TGTGCCAGCAGTTTCAGCCGTATCGGCGAGCAGTACTTC

V: TRBV29-1
size: many
J: TRBJ2-3
D: .
CDR3: CSVERASDTQYF
DNA: TGCAGCGTTGAGCGGGCGTCAGATACGCAGTATTTT

V: TRBV29-1
size: .
J: TRBJ1-1
D: .
CDR3: CTARASGDTEAFF
DNA: TGCACCGCCAGGGCAAGCGGGGACACTGAAGCTTTCTTT

V: TRBV11-2
size: .
J: TRBJ2-3
D: TRBD1
CDR3: CASSFGLTGDTQYF
DNA: TGTGCCAGCAGCTTCGGCCTGACAGGGGATACGCAGTATTTT

V: TRBV10-2
size: .
J: TRBJ1-1
D: TRBD1
CDR3: CASSESVRGRSTFF
DNA: TGCGCCAGCAGTGAGTCCGTCAGGGGGCGTTCGACTTTCTTT